This T cell receptor (beta chain) was recorded in a study of cytomegalovirus exposure and HLA in healthy donors. V trimming: 2 bases; J trimming: 6 bases; junction bases outside the gene matches: 1. Germline CDR1 SGHRS, CDR2 YFSETQ. This CDR3 is built from 14 residues. Measured with immunoSEQ multiplex PCR; TCRdb has only the in-frame clones, and not every one. The table shows about 75,000 clones, with over 80% occurring only once. The chain is built from TRBV5-1 and TRBJ1-6; 8 bases match TRBD1. The sample consisted of PBMCs. This TCR derives from a man aged 30-40 years in good health and CMV-seronegative. The CDR3 DNA is TGCGCCAGCAGCTTAGGACAGGGTAATTCACCCCTCCACTTT. This translates into CASSLGQGNSPLHF.